This T cell receptor (beta chain) was captured in a study of blood T cells in healthy people across ages. On this clonotype: Its cognate antigen is unknown.

Per sample, extraction of total RNA gave at least 5 micrograms in every case. A second PCR of 7 to 11 cycles used a sample-barcoded 5' primer and a J-beta primer mix. Each of the cDNA molecules was tagged by a template-switch adaptor with 12 random nucleotides. MiXCR, run by TCRdb on the 5' RACE reads, gives a single entry per CDR3 protein. Altogether about 650,000 distinct CDR3 sequences are present, around 52% being singletons, with the ten largest covering roughly 14%. Study outcomes and limitations: Fewer expanded clones and more diversity marked long-lived versus aged donors. Getting older went along with TCR beta diversity per million T cells dropping roughly linearly.

Trimming pared 5 bases from V and 15 bases from J, leaving 14 bases between. The CDR3 spans 11 residues. Looked up from germline, CDR1 is SGHTA and CDR2 is FQGNSA. V and J are TRBV7-2 and TRBJ2-4, with D uncertain. The clonotype comes from a woman of 80 years or more in good health. The sequenced material came from blood. CDR3 protein: CASSRDRVPYF. CDR3 nucleotides: TGTGCCAGCAGCCGAGACCGCGTGCCGTACTTC.